This TCR beta chain derives from a study of T cells in Graves' hyperthyroidism and ophthalmopathy. A note on this clonotype: The antigen remains undetermined.

Amplification of TCR beta CDR3 regions used RNA as the template. HTBI primers were used for first-round RT-PCR of the TCR CDR3. Via MiXCR, TCRdb re-called the multiplex PCR reads, giving one row per CDR3 protein. The sample lists some 350,000 distinct CDR3 sequences, more than 20% occurring once. General study findings and limits: Blood also held most thyroid clonotypes expanded beyond 0.001.

The study defined stable Graves' hyperthyroidism as no ophthalmopathy progression within 18 months. Clinicians diagnosed patients from clinical symptoms, serum thyroxine and TRAb, thyroid ultrasound and orbital computed tomography. The CDR3 loop spans 16 amino acids. CDR1 and CDR2 (germline): SGHDN, FVKESK. Trimming cost V 4 bases and J 3 bases; bases outside gene matches: 8. The origin of this receptor is a man aged 50 or older with Graves' hyperthyroidism. This chain connects TRBV14 to TRBJ2-1; 8 nucleotides align to TRBD2. The sample comprised blood. CDR3 residues: CASSPIGLAGYNEQFF. The CDR3 coding sequence is TGTGCCAGCAGCCCCATCGGGCTAGCGGGCTACAATGAGCAGTTCTTC. Full variable domain (outside the CDR3, taken from reference TRBV14 and TRBJ2-1): EAGVTQFPSHSVIEKGQTVTLRCDPISGHDNLYWYRRVMGKEIKFLLHFVKESKQDESGMPNNRFLAERTGGTYSTLKVQPAELEDSGVYFCASSPIGLAGYNEQFFGPGTRLTVL.